The 26 T cell receptor beta chains below were found in one sample sequenced in a study of post-analysis software for immune sequencing data. Whole-study results and caveats: When patients were compared with controls, four or five TRBV segments were more frequent, TRBV5-6, TRBV5-1 and TRBV20-1 among them.

The TCR beta cDNA libraries carried unique molecular identifiers. TCRdb re-called the PCR reads with MiXCR, one entry per CDR3 protein. This table has roughly 600,000 distinct CDR3 sequences, roughly two fifths appearing once. No cognate antigen is known for these TCRs. Input material: blood. These receptors originate from a girl aged 5 to 17 with multiple sclerosis.

The chain carries TRBV27 and TRBJ2-7; 7 bases match TRBD1. V dropped 4 bases and J dropped 5; count of bases not matched to a gene: 5. Germline CDR1 is MNHEY and CDR2 is SMNVEV (reference sequence). This CDR3 is 13 amino acids long. CDR3 nucleotides: TGTGCCAGCAGTTCCGACAGGGCCGACGAGCAGTACTTC. It codes for CASSSDRADEQYF.

The V and J genes are TRBV6-6 and TRBJ1-2, with TRBD1 matching 9 bases. V dropped 6 bases and J dropped 8; count of bases not matched to a gene: 7. Germline CDR1 MNHNY, CDR2 SVGAGI (reference sequence). The CDR3 length is 13 residues. This chain's CDR3 is CASRPGQGFGYTF. The CDR3, as DNA: TGTGCCAGCAGGCCTGGACAGGGGTTCGGCTACACCTTC.

This rearrangement joins TRBV29-1 to TRBJ2-5; D is possibly TRBD1 (5 bases). The germline gives CDR1 SQVTM, CDR2 ANQGSEA. CDR3 length: 15 amino acids. V was shortened by 6 bases and J by 2 bases, with 19 bases between the two germline ends. The CDR3 here is CSVLLDSFYQETQYF. The CDR3 coding sequence is TGCAGCGTGCTGCTAGACAGCTTCTATCAAGAGACCCAGTACTTC.

The chain links TRBV27 to TRBJ2-7, with 9 bases identical to TRBD2. The CDR3 is made up of 16 amino acids. Trimming took 2 bases from V and 3 from J; bases not matched to a gene: 8. Germline V gene lookup returns CDR1 MNHEY and CDR2 SMNVEV (reference sequence). The CDR3 DNA sequence: TGTGCCAGCAGTTTAACCGTAGCGGGAGATTACTACGAGCAGTACTTC. Amino acids: CASSLTVAGDYYEQYF.

This clonotype was observed a single time. The J gene is TRBJ1-1, the V gene TRBV4-1; TRBD1 aligns across 10 bases. CDR1 and CDR2 (germline): MGHRA, YSYEKL. CDR3 length: 15 amino acids. V lost 4 bases, J lost 5 bases, and 7 bases stayed unmatched. The CDR3 protein is CASSPVGTGETEAFF. For the CDR3, the DNA is TGCGCCAGCAGCCCAGTGGGGACAGGGGAAACTGAAGCTTTCTTT.

A few counts support this clonotype. V is TRBV20-1 and J is TRBJ2-5; 9 positions agree with TRBD1. This CDR3 has 15 residues. J was trimmed by 2 bases and V by 5 bases; bases with no gene match: 9. The germline V gene encodes CDR1 DFQATT and CDR2 SNEGSKA (reference sequence). The CDR3 region is CSAVVPGQGQETQYF. Here the CDR3 DNA reads TGCAGTGCTGTAGTACCGGGACAGGGACAAGAGACCCAGTACTTC.

This clonotype has only a few counts. The chain couples TRBV12-3 or TRBV12-4 to TRBJ2-3; 9 positions match TRBD2. The ends lost 3 bases at V and 6 bases at J; junction bases unmatched: 4. CDR3 length: 14 amino acids. The CDR3 DNA is TGTGCCAGCAGTTTGGGGGCGGGAGGGGATACGCAGTATTTT. Translating it yields CASSLGAGGDTQYF.

In the case of this clonotype: At one boundary the junction diverges from the germline segment, which might be a read error. The chain couples TRBV6-2 or TRBV6-3 to TRBJ1-1; 11 nucleotides line up with TRBD1. The germline gives CDR1 MNHEY, CDR2 SVGEGT. The length of the CDR3 is 17 residues. The CDR3 here is CASSRAGTGGRNTEAFF. The CDR3 coding sequence is TGTGCCAGCAGTCGCGCCGGGACAGGGGGTCGGAACACTGAGGCTTTCTTT.

This clonotype was seen a single time. A read error is possible here, since a much larger clone lies one base away. The chain employs TRBV7-2 and TRBJ2-5; no definite D call. This CDR3 has 13 residues. Looked up from germline, CDR1 is SGHTA and CDR2 is FQGNSA. The CDR3 nucleotides read TGTGTCAGCAGCTCCCCCGCCGGGCGAGAGCAGTACTTC. Amino acid sequence: CVSSSPAGREQYF.

The chain links TRBV12-3 or TRBV12-4 to TRBJ2-3; D remains unclear. The CDR3 contains 13 residues. Trimming removed 1 base from V and 4 bases from J, with 6 bases in between. The chain's CDR3 is CASSLEVPDTQYF. CDR3 bases: TGTGCCAGCAGTTTAGAGGTCCCAGATACGCAGTATTTT.

The sample holds a few counts of this clonotype. The gene calls are TRBV7-2 and TRBJ2-7, with 8 bases lining up with TRBD1. Germline loops: CDR1 SGHTA, CDR2 FQGNSA. J gave up 0 bases and V 6 bases, and 7 bases lay outside the gene matches. This CDR3 region has 15 residues. In DNA, the CDR3 is TGTGCCAGCAGAAGTCAGGGGGCATTCTCCTACGAGCAGTACTTC. This translates into CASRSQGAFSYEQYF.

The chain employs TRBV24-1 and TRBJ2-1; TRBD1 agrees at 9 bases. The CDR3 loop spans 16 amino acids. The V and J ends lost 5 bases and 5 bases, in that order; junction bases with no gene match: 9. Germline lookup yields CDR1 KGHDR and CDR2 SFDVKD. The CDR3 is CATSGLGTGSNNEQFF. The CDR3, as DNA: TGTGCCACCAGTGGTCTCGGGACAGGGTCGAACAATGAGCAGTTCTTC.

The rearrangement links TRBV25-1 to TRBJ1-4, with D unclear. The CDR3 extends over 12 amino acids. CDR1 MGHDK and CDR2 SYGVNS come from the germline V gene. V was shortened by 5 bases and J by 5 bases, with 6 bases between the two germline ends. In nucleotides, the CDR3 is TGTGCCAGCAGTTTCGTGAATGAAAAACTGTTTTTT. Translating it yields CASSFVNEKLFF.

This chain uses TRBV9 with TRBJ2-1; 11 nucleotides line up with TRBD2. Unmatched junction bases numbered 8, after V lost 0 bases and J lost 9 bases. Germline V CDR1 and CDR2: SGDLS, YYNGEE. The CDR3 sequence is 16 residues long. The CDR3 bases are TGTGCCAGCAGCGTAGACGAACTAGCGGGAGAGTTTGAGCAGTTCTTC. Translated, it gives CASSVDELAGEFEQFF.

This clonotype was picked up one time. This sequence joins TRBV27 and TRBJ1-1, with D unresolved. From germline, CDR1 is MNHEY and CDR2 SMNVEV (reference sequence). Trimming shortened V by 8 bases and J by 5 bases, and 12 bases separated the two germline ends. This CDR3 spans 12 amino acids. CDR3 coding DNA: TGTGCCAGCCTAGGACGGCGAACTGAAGCTTTCTTT. It translates to CASLGRRTEAFF.

This clonotype was detected only a few times. This chain connects TRBV5-1 to TRBJ2-7, with D tentatively TRBD2 (5 bases). V lost 2 bases and J 3 bases, leaving 9 bases between the germline ends. Germline V gene sequence: CDR1 SGHRS, CDR2 YFSETQ. The CDR3 contains 13 residues. The CDR3 region is CASSFEGDYEQYF. CDR3 bases: TGCGCCAGCAGCTTTGAGGGAGACTACGAGCAGTACTTC.

A few counts support this clonotype. The rearrangement uses TRBV6-6 and TRBJ1-2; possible D gene TRBD1, 6 bases. The CDR3 runs to 14 residues. V gave up 2 bases and J gave up 7 bases, with 14 bases separating them. CDR1 MNHNY and CDR2 SVGAGI come from the germline V gene (reference sequence). This CDR3 is CASSYNLGAGGYTF. The CDR3 coding sequence is TGTGCCAGCAGTTACAATCTGGGGGCCGGTGGCTACACCTTC.

This clonotype has only one observation. This chain links TRBV6-4 with TRBJ2-1; tentative D call: TRBD2 (7 bases). CDR3 size: 19 residues. CDR1 and CDR2 from the germline V gene are MRHNA and SNTAGT. The V gene lost 0 bases and the J gene lost 0 bases, with 18 bases spanning the gap. DNA of the CDR3: TGTGCCAGCAGTGACTCGATAAGGGGGGGCGAGGGCTCCTACAATGAGCAGTTCTTC. Translating it yields CASSDSIRGGEGSYNEQFF.

The CDR3, as DNA: TGTGCCAGCAGCTTAGTGGGCGGGCCCAGCTCCTACAATGAGCAGTTCTTC. The encoded protein is CASSLVGGPSSYNEQFF. The chain is built from TRBV7-9 and TRBJ2-1, with a weak D call TRBD2 (5 bases). Germline-derived CDR1 and CDR2 are SEHNR and FQNEAQ (reference sequence). The CDR3 covers 17 residues. V lost 1 base and J 0 bases, leaving 13 bases between the germline ends.

This chain connects TRBV12-3 or TRBV12-4 to TRBJ1-5; possible D gene TRBD1, 5 bases. The CDR3 loop spans 14 amino acids. Between the trimmed V and J ends, which lost 3 bases and 3 bases, there was a span of 9 bases. CDR3 bases: TGTGCCAGCAGTTTGGCCAGGGACAATCAGCCCCAGCATTTT. It yields the protein CASSLARDNQPQHF.

This clonotype came up a few times. J is TRBJ2-5 and V is TRBV14, with 10 bases identical to TRBD1. This CDR3 spans 16 amino acids. Trimming took 5 bases from V and 1 from J; bases not matched to a gene: 7. CDR1 is SGHDN and CDR2 is FVKESK in the germline V gene. The CDR3 DNA reads TGTGCCAGCAGCGTTGGACAGGGGGACTTCCAAGAGACCCAGTACTTC. This translates into CASSVGQGDFQETQYF.

The V call is TRBV5-1, the J call TRBJ2-3; no clear D gene. This CDR3 has 14 amino acids. The germline V gene has CDR1 SGHRS and CDR2 YFSETQ. V lost 1 base and J lost 2, with 8 bases in between. CDR3 residues: CASSLWYDTDTQYF. Written as DNA, the CDR3 is TGCGCCAGCAGCTTGTGGTATGACACAGATACGCAGTATTTT.

The chain joins TRBV9 to TRBJ2-3; tentative D call: TRBD1 (5 bases). The V end was cut by 2 bases, the J end by 0 bases, with 10 bases between. Germline V lookup: CDR1 SGDLS, CDR2 YYNGEE. The CDR3 totals 15 residues. This CDR3 reads CASSVGPGSTDTQYF. CDR3 nucleotides: TGTGCCAGCAGCGTTGGTCCAGGGAGCACAGATACGCAGTATTTT.

This clonotype has ten or more counts. This chain connects TRBV29-1 to TRBJ2-5; the D call may be TRBD1 or TRBD2 (5 bases each). Trimming took 7 bases from V and 5 from J, leaving 20 bases between them. This CDR3 is 14 amino acids long. CDR1 is SQVTM, CDR2 ANQGSEA, per germline. This CDR3 is CSGILTGRMETQYF. The CDR3 DNA reads TGCAGCGGTATCCTGACGGGGCGAATGGAGACCCAGTACTTC.

This sequence joins TRBV29-1 and TRBJ1-5, with D tentatively TRBD1 (5 bases). V was clipped by 0 bases and J by 6 bases, with 12 bases between them. The CDR3 extends over 14 amino acids. Germline CDR1 SQVTM, CDR2 ANQGSEA. CDR3 in DNA: TGCAGCGTTGAAGAAAAGGGGTTGGGTCAGCCCCAGCATTTT. This encodes CSVEEKGLGQPQHF.

V usage is TRBV29-1 and J usage is TRBJ2-1; 12 nucleotides align to TRBD2. CDR1 and CDR2 from the germline V gene are SQVTM and ANQGSEA. With V trimmed by 2 bases and J by 8 bases, 4 bases remained unmatched. The CDR3 consists of 14 residues. In nucleotides, the CDR3 is TGCAGCGTTGAATCGCTAGCGGGAGGGTATGAGCAGTTCTTC. This gives the protein CSVESLAGGYEQFF.